In this sample, the clone carrying this T cell receptor beta chain turned up a few times. This specimen belongs to a study of OX40 agonist ivuxolimab in advanced cancers. Here immunoSEQ multiplex PCR was the method, and the copy in TCRdb shows in-frame clones only, minus some. The repertoire consists of approximately 76,000 clones, with around nine tenths occurring once and the leading ten covering 0.6% to 0.8%. V dropped 4 bases and J dropped 5; count of bases not matched to a gene: 9. CDR1 and CDR2 (germline): MDHEN, SYDVKM. This CDR3 is built from 15 residues. Sequencing was performed on CD4+ or CD8+ T cells sorted from blood, taken in a trial of the OX40 agonist ivuxolimab. This TCR was sampled from an adult with an advanced solid tumor such as melanoma, head and neck, liver or kidney cancer. This chain connects TRBV28 to TRBJ2-7; 9 positions match TRBD1. The DNA for the CDR3 is TGTGCCAGCAGTTCTCCCGGGACAGGGTCCCACGAGCAGTACTTC. Its translation: CASSSPGTGSHEQYF.